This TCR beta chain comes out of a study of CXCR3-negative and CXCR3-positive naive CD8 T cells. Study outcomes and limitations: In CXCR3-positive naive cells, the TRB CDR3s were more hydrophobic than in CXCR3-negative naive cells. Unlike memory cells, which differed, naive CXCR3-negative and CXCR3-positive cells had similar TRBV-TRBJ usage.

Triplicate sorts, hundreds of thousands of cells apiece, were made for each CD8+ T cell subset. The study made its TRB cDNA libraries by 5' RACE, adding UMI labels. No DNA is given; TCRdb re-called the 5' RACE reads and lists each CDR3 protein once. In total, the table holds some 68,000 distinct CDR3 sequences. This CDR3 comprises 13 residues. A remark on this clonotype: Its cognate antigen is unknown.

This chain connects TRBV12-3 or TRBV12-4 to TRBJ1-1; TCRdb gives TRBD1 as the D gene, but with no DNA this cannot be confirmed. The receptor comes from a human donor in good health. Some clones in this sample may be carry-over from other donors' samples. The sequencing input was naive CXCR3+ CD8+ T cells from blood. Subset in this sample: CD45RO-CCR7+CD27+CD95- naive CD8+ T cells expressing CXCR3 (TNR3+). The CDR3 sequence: CASSFSEGGEAFF.